Presented here are 32 T cell receptor beta chains from one specimen sequenced in a study of blood T cells in healthy people across ages. Using a J-beta primer mix together with a sample-barcoded 5' primer, a second PCR was run for about 6 to 12 cycles. TCRdb independently ran MiXCR on the 5' RACE reads; one entry per CDR3 protein. This table has around 1,700,000 distinct CDR3 sequences, roughly 28% appearing once. The sample consisted of blood. The receptors were gathered from a woman aged 25 to 39 in good health.

V and J are TRBV5-1 and TRBJ2-1; D is perhaps TRBD1 (7 bases). This CDR3 region has 13 residues. Per germline, CDR1 SGHRS and CDR2 YFSETQ. Deletions cut 4 bases from V and 9 bases from J, with 14 bases between. CDR3 DNA sequence: TGCGCCAGCAGCGCTTCAGGGGGGACTGAGCAGTTCTTC. Protein product: CASSASGGTEQFF.

This clonotype was detected many times. In DNA, the CDR3 is TGTGCCAGCAGTTACCTGAATCACAATGAGCAGTTCTTC. It translates to CASSYLNHNEQFF. The J gene is TRBJ2-1, the V gene TRBV6-2 or TRBV6-3; no clear D gene. V lost 2 bases, J lost 5 bases, and 7 bases lay in between. Germline V gene lookup returns CDR1 MNHEY and CDR2 SVGEGT. The CDR3 has 13 residues.

CDR3 bases: TGTGCCAGCAGTTACTTGCCAGCGGCCACCTCCTACAATGAGCAGTTCTTC. Translation: CASSYLPAATSYNEQFF. The gene calls are TRBV6-5 and TRBJ2-1, with a possible D match to TRBD2 (5 bases). Trimming cost V 1 base and J 0 bases, with 13 bases left between them. Germline V gene lookup returns CDR1 MNHEY and CDR2 SVGAGI. The CDR3 totals 17 residues.

This clonotype was recorded a few times. The chain is built from TRBV5-1 and TRBJ2-7, with D possibly TRBD1 on 5 matching bases. The assigned J gene may be wrong: the sequence end matches TRBJ2-5 better. From germline, CDR1 is SGHRS and CDR2 YFSETQ. The CDR3 runs to 13 residues. The CDR3 here is CASSPDISGTQYF. In DNA form, the CDR3 reads TGCGCCAGCAGCCCGGACATATCGGGGACCCAGTACTTC.

This clonotype appeared a few times. The chain carries TRBV29-1 and TRBJ2-3; 7 bases are shared with TRBD2. Trimming took 5 bases from V and 3 from J; bases not matched to a gene: 8. Germline V gene data show CDR1 as SQVTM and CDR2 as ANQGSEA. The CDR3 spans 14 residues. The CDR3 sequence is CSVFTSETTDTQYF. In nucleotides, the CDR3 is TGCAGCGTTTTTACTAGCGAGACAACAGATACGCAGTATTTT.

This clonotype was found a few times. The rearrangement uses TRBV12-3 or TRBV12-4 and TRBJ2-1, with a possible D match to TRBD2 (5 bases). This CDR3 is 15 amino acids long. V lost 1 base to trimming and J lost 3 bases, with 10 bases between them. CDR3 nucleotide sequence: TGTGCCAGCAGTTTAGGGGGAGCGGACTACAATGAGCAGTTCTTC. It yields the protein CASSLGGADYNEQFF.

J is TRBJ1-4 and V is TRBV3-1; D may be TRBD1 (6 bases). The CDR3 extends over 14 amino acids. V lost 1 base, J lost 8 bases, and 11 bases lay in between. Germline CDR1 is LGHDT and CDR2 is YNNKEL (reference sequence). The CDR3: CASSQGTGQEKLFF. The CDR3 DNA sequence: TGTGCCAGCAGCCAAGGAACAGGGCAGGAAAAACTGTTTTTT.

This chain links TRBV7-9 with TRBJ2-3; 7 nucleotides line up with TRBD2. Germline trimming cut 3 bases from V and 0 bases from J; bases unmatched to any gene: 6. This CDR3 comprises 16 residues. The germline V gene has CDR1 SEHNR and CDR2 FQNEAQ (reference sequence). The chain's CDR3 is CASSFLQRGSTDTQYF. DNA of the CDR3: TGTGCCAGCAGCTTTCTGCAGCGGGGAAGCACAGATACGCAGTATTTT.

This clonotype was seen repeatedly, ten times or more. The chain is built from TRBV12-3 or TRBV12-4 and TRBJ1-2, with a possible D match to TRBD1 (6 bases). The CDR3 is 12 residues long. The V end was cut by 4 bases, the J end by 3 bases, with 6 bases between. The CDR3 region has the DNA TGTGCCAGCAGTTGGACAGACTATGGCTACACCTTC. Translated: CASSWTDYGYTF.

J is TRBJ2-3 and V is TRBV12-3 or TRBV12-4, with TRBD2 matching over 10 bases. V lost 7 bases, J lost 1 base, and 14 bases stayed unmatched. There are 18 residues in the CDR3. CDR3 amino acids: CASNEAGRSGRGTDTQYF. The CDR3 DNA follows: TGTGCCAGCAATGAAGCTGGTAGAAGCGGGAGGGGCACAGATACGCAGTATTTT.

The chain combines TRBV28 with TRBJ1-1; D unresolved. Germline values: CDR1 MDHEN, CDR2 SYDVKM. The CDR3 runs to 14 residues. V dropped 3 bases and J dropped 0 bases, with 8 bases sitting between them. The CDR3 coding sequence is TGTGCCAGCAGTTTGCCGTCTATGAACACTGAAGCTTTCTTT. Its translation: CASSLPSMNTEAFF.

J is TRBJ2-3 and V is TRBV5-6; no reliable D call. CDR3 length equals 13 residues. CDR1 SGHDT and CDR2 YYEEEE come from the germline V gene. V lost 3 bases, J lost 4 bases, and 9 bases lay in between. The DNA for the CDR3 is TGTGCCAGCAGCTCTAACCCCCCAGATACGCAGTATTTT. This encodes CASSSNPPDTQYF.

CDR3 DNA sequence: TGTGCCAGCAGTTTGGCCCTCCTGTCCTATGGCTACACCTTC. It translates to CASSLALLSYGYTF. This chain joins TRBV12-3 or TRBV12-4 and TRBJ1-2; D unresolved. The V and J ends lost 3 bases and 4 bases respectively, with 12 bases between them. CDR3 length: 14 residues.

The chain uses TRBV20-1 and TRBJ2-3; no firm D call. The germline V and J ends were trimmed by 3 bases and 3 bases, with 10 bases remaining between them. Per the germline V gene, CDR1 is DFQATT and CDR2 is SNEGSKA (reference sequence). This CDR3 has 13 residues. The CDR3 reads CSARSHRTDTQYF. The CDR3 bases are TGCAGTGCTAGGTCCCATAGGACAGATACGCAGTATTTT.

Concerning this clonotype: A much bigger clone sits one base away, suggesting this may be a read error. The chain recombines TRBV15 with TRBJ2-1; D is undetermined. The CDR3 spans 15 residues. The germline V and J ends were trimmed by 0 bases and 7 bases, with 13 bases remaining between them. Per the germline V gene, CDR1 is LNHNV and CDR2 is YYDKDF (reference sequence). CDR3 amino acids: CATSRDQGINNEQFF. The CDR3 DNA is TGTGCCACCAGCAGAGATCAAGGGATCAATAATGAGCAGTTCTTC.

CDR3 sequence reads: CSVEDRGHEKLFF. The CDR3 nucleotides read TGCAGCGTTGAAGACAGGGGACACGAAAAACTGTTTTTT. V and J are TRBV29-1 and TRBJ1-4; TRBD1 might be the D (6 bases). Trimming left V 0 bases short and J 8 bases short, with 10 bases between. Germline CDR1 SQVTM, CDR2 ANQGSEA. This CDR3 contains 13 residues. The full variable domain, its missing parts supplied by reference TRBV29-1 and TRBJ1-4, is SAVISQKPSRDICQRGTSLTIQCQVDSQVTMMFWYRQQPGQSLTLIATANQGSEATYESGFVIDKFPISRPNLTFSTLTVSNMSPEDSSIYLCSVEDRGHEKLFFGSGTQLSVL.

This clonotype was found many times. The rearrangement joins TRBV24-1 to TRBJ1-2; possibly TRBD1 for D (5 bases). The CDR3 totals 14 residues. Germline CDR1 and CDR2: KGHDR and SFDVKD. The germline V and J ends were trimmed by 12 bases and 4 bases, with 20 bases remaining between them. In DNA form, the CDR3 reads TGTGCCGCCCCCGACAGAGCCGGACCCTATGGCTACACCTTC. Encoded protein: CAAPDRAGPYGYTF.

To note about this clonotype: At one boundary the junction diverges from the germline segment, which might be a read error. J is TRBJ2-5 and V is TRBV7-2; D is tentatively TRBD1 or TRBD2 (6 bases each). Germline V CDR1 and CDR2: SGHTA, FQGNSA. The CDR3 spans 15 residues. CDR3 sequence: CASTLGGRSEETQYF. In nucleotides, the CDR3 is TGTGCCAGCACCTTAGGGGGGCGCTCAGAAGAGACCCAGTACTTC.

The chain couples TRBV4-2 to TRBJ1-2; D unresolved. CDR1 and CDR2 from the germline V gene are LGHNA and YNFKEQ. This CDR3 is 14 amino acids long. Trimming stripped 0 bases from V and 4 bases from J, with 9 bases between. The chain's CDR3 is CASSQEGASYGYTF. As DNA, the CDR3 is TGTGCCAGCAGCCAAGAGGGAGCTTCCTATGGCTACACCTTC.

This clonotype was counted a few times. The chain couples TRBV24-1 to TRBJ2-3; D might be TRBD2 (6 bases). Trimming took off 9 bases at V and 6 bases at J, with 12 bases between the two ends. Germline CDR1 and CDR2: KGHDR and SFDVKD. The CDR3 extends over 12 amino acids. CDR3 nucleotides: TGTGCCACCGGTCGGGGGACGGATACGCAGTATTTT. This gives the protein CATGRGTDTQYF.

The chain recombines TRBV5-1 with TRBJ2-3, with TRBD1 identical over 7 bases. Germline V gene data show CDR1 as SGHRS and CDR2 as YFSETQ. The CDR3 runs to 14 residues. With 3 bases clipped from V and 4 bases from J, the junction kept 5 bases outside the gene matches. The CDR3 sequence is CASSSGGTADTQYF. The CDR3 region has the DNA TGCGCCAGCAGCTCAGGGGGTACCGCAGATACGCAGTATTTT.

For this clonotype: A read error is possible here, since a much larger clone lies one base away. The chain links TRBV10-3 to TRBJ2-7; 11 bases fit TRBD2. CDR3 length: 16 amino acids. Germline CDR1 is ENHRY and CDR2 is SYGVKD. Trimming removed 4 bases from V and 2 bases from J; junction bases left unmatched: 7. In DNA form, the CDR3 reads TGTGCCATCAGTGGAGGAACTAGCGGGGGAACCTACGAGCAGTACTTC. This encodes CAISGGTSGGTYEQYF.

This clonotype was detected ten times or more. V usage is TRBV12-3 or TRBV12-4 and J usage is TRBJ2-5; D ambiguous. V gave up 10 bases and J gave up 1 base, with 10 bases separating them. The CDR3 runs to 12 residues. The CDR3 is CATQDFQETQYF. CDR3 sequence (DNA): TGTGCCACCCAGGATTTCCAAGAGACCCAGTACTTC.

This clonotype was detected a few times. The chain has TRBV7-2 and TRBJ2-4, with 7 nucleotides matching TRBD1. The J call could be wrong; TRBJ2-7 is a better fit for the DNA end. CDR1 and CDR2 from the germline V gene are SGHTA and FQGNSA. The CDR3 is made up of 15 amino acids. CDR3 region: CASSQVGQSAYEQYF. DNA of the CDR3: TGTGCCAGCAGCCAAGTGGGACAGTCAGCTTACGAGCAGTACTTC.

This clonotype was seen only a few times. J is TRBJ2-7 and V is TRBV4-2; possibly TRBD2 for D (6 bases). The germline CDR1 and CDR2 sequences are LGHNA and YNFKEQ. The CDR3 has 15 amino acids. Trimming took 1 base from V and 2 from J, leaving 12 bases between them. The CDR3 region is CASSQAGETTYEQYF. The DNA for the CDR3 is TGTGCCAGCAGCCAAGCGGGGGAGACTACCTACGAGCAGTACTTC.

This clonotype came up a few times. V is TRBV5-1 and J is TRBJ1-1; weak D call: TRBD1 (5 bases). The V end was cut by 0 bases, the J end by 4 bases, with 7 bases between. The CDR3 runs 13 residues. CDR1 and CDR2 from the germline V gene are SGHRS and YFSETQ. For the CDR3, the DNA is TGCGCCAGCAGCTTGGGGGACCTCACTGAAGCTTTCTTT. This sequence encodes CASSLGDLTEAFF.

This clonotype has only one observation. The V and J genes are TRBV2 and TRBJ2-1, with TRBD2 matching over 14 bases. Germline V gives CDR1 SNHLY, CDR2 FYNNEI. CDR3 length: 17 residues. V trimming: 6 bases; J trimming: 7 bases; junction bases outside the gene matches: 11. CDR3 sequence (DNA): TGTGCCAGCAGCGGGACTAGCGGGAGAAGTGGGGCAAATGAGCAGTTCTTC. This translates into CASSGTSGRSGANEQFF.

This clonotype appeared a single time. The rearrangement links TRBV3-1 to TRBJ1-1, with D possibly matching TRBD1 (5 bases). Trimming cost V 4 bases and J 1 base, with 13 bases left between them. This CDR3 is 15 amino acids long. CDR1 is LGHDT and CDR2 is YNNKEL in the germline V gene (reference sequence). In DNA form, the CDR3 reads TGTGCCAGCAGCCGAACGGGGCTGAAGAACACTGAAGCTTTCTTT. This sequence encodes CASSRTGLKNTEAFF.

This clonotype was counted many times. V is TRBV5-1 and J is TRBJ2-1; D perhaps matches TRBD1 (6 bases). The CDR3 runs to 16 residues. Germline CDR1 is SGHRS and CDR2 is YFSETQ. The V gene lost 1 base and the J gene lost 0 bases, with 11 bases spanning the gap. In nucleotides, the CDR3 is TGCGCCAGCAGCTTGTGGGGGCAGAGCTCCTACAATGAGCAGTTCTTC. Amino acids: CASSLWGQSSYNEQFF.

The chain employs TRBV7-2 and TRBJ2-1, with TRBD2 matching over 14 bases. The germline gives CDR1 SGHTA, CDR2 FQGNSA. The CDR3 has 16 amino acids. V lost 10 bases and J lost 13; bases outside the gene matches: 18. The CDR3 DNA sequence: TGTGCCAACAATCCTCCGGGACTAGCGGGAGAAAGTTTCCAGTTCTTC. Protein: CANNPPGLAGESFQFF.

A few counts support this clonotype. The chain is built from TRBV6-5 and TRBJ2-1, with D tentatively TRBD1 (6 bases). Per germline, CDR1 MNHEY and CDR2 SVGAGI. Trimming shortened V by 6 bases and J by 6 bases, and 18 bases separated the two germline ends. The CDR3 extends over 15 amino acids. This chain's CDR3 is CASSRKTGPGNEQFF. Written as DNA, the CDR3 is TGTGCCAGCAGCCGCAAAACAGGGCCGGGCAATGAGCAGTTCTTC.

This clonotype was detected only a few times. This CDR3 reads CSAAGAGNEKLFF. The DNA for the CDR3 is TGCAGTGCCGCCGGGGCGGGGAATGAAAAACTGTTTTTT. This chain links TRBV20-1 with TRBJ1-4; possible D gene TRBD1, 5 bases. V gave up 6 bases and J gave up 5 bases, with 13 bases separating them. Per the germline V gene, CDR1 is DFQATT and CDR2 is SNEGSKA (reference sequence). CDR3 length: 13 amino acids.